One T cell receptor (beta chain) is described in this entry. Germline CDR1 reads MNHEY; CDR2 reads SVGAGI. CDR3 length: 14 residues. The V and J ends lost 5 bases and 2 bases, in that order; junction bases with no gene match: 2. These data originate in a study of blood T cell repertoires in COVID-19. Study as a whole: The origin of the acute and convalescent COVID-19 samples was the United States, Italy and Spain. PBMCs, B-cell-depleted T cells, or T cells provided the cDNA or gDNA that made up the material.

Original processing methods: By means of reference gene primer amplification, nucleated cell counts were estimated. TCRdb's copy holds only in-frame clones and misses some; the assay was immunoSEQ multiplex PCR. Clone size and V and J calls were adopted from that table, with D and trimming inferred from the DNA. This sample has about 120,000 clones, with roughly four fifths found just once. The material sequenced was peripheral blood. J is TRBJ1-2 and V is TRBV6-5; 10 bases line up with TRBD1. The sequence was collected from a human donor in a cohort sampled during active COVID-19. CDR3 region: CASSPTGGNYGYTF. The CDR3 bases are TGTGCCAGCAGTCCGACAGGGGGCAACTATGGCTACACCTTC.